The clone carrying this TCR beta chain was picked up many times. The target antigen is unknown. CDR3 length equals 15 residues. J gave up 3 bases and V 8 bases, and 7 bases lay outside the gene matches. From germline, CDR1 is SEHNR and CDR2 FQNEAQ (reference sequence). Stated time point: technical triplicate 2. The data are from a study of neurological immune-mediated disorders. Broader study findings: HTLV-1-associated myelopathy displayed the greatest TCR clonal expansion, and multiple sclerosis exhibited the smallest, lower than that of healthy controls.

TCRdb fed the 5' RACE reads into MiXCR, producing one record per CDR3 protein. This table holds under 65,000 distinct CDR3 sequences, about 24% found once. Sample: PBMCs. The V gene is TRBV7-9, the J gene TRBJ1-2; 12 nucleotides align to TRBD1. This receptor was identified in a man in his sixties with HTLV-1-associated myelopathy (HAM/TSP). CDR3 protein: CASGGTGGRYYGYTF. The CDR3 bases are TGTGCCAGCGGAGGGACAGGGGGCCGATACTATGGCTACACCTTC.